The next 12 T cell receptor beta chains were all read from a single sample in a study of siplizumab effects on memory and regulatory T cells. No antigen is known for these receptors. The data were produced by immunoSEQ multiplex PCR, yet TCRdb's version contains in-frame clones alone and is incomplete. This table has roughly 13,000 clones, 45% to 50% appearing once. Coculture of the mixed lymphocyte reaction cells took place at 37 degrees C and lasted around 6 days. The sequencing input was CFSE-low (dividing) CD4+ T cells sorted from an allogeneic mixed lymphocyte reaction. The receptors shown here come from a human donor in good health; the cells came from an allogeneic mixed lymphocyte reaction.

This clone showed up just a few times. The chain has TRBV7-8 and TRBJ1-2; D call uncertain. Trimming stripped 2 bases from V and 0 bases from J, with 13 bases between. The CDR3 runs to 16 residues. Per germline, CDR1 SGHVS and CDR2 FQNEAQ. The CDR3 here is CASSLSVTSANYGYTF. DNA for the CDR3: TGTGCCAGCAGCTTAAGTGTGACCTCAGCTAACTATGGCTACACCTTC.

This clone is judged medium-sized (0.01 to 0.1%). The chain has TRBV9 and TRBJ1-1; no definite D call. The CDR3 totals 13 residues. V shed 2 bases and J shed 1 base, with 6 bases lying between them. The germline CDR1 and CDR2 sequences are SGDLS and YYNGEE. The CDR3 DNA sequence: TGTGCCAGCAGCGTGAGAGAGAACACTGAAGCTTTCTTT. Its translation is CASSVRENTEAFF.

J is TRBJ1-2 and V is TRBV6-5, with no clear D. CDR3 length: 12 residues. Germline V gene lookup returns CDR1 MNHEY and CDR2 SVGAGI. The ends were cut back, 6 bases at V and 0 bases at J, with 5 bases in the middle. CDR3 coding DNA: TGTGCCAGCAGGACGGCTAACTATGGCTACACCTTC. It yields the protein CASRTANYGYTF.

J is TRBJ2-1 and V is TRBV27, with 12 bases aligning to TRBD2. The junction had 12 bases not matched to a gene; V was cut back by 6 bases and J by 0 bases. The germline V gene encodes CDR1 MNHEY and CDR2 SMNVEV (reference sequence). CDR3 length: 19 amino acids. CDR3 loop: CASRFGPSGRASSYNEQFF. As DNA, the CDR3 is TGTGCCAGCAGATTCGGGCCTAGCGGGAGGGCAAGCTCCTACAATGAGCAGTTCTTC.

The genes are TRBV7-9 and TRBJ2-1; 7 bases line up with TRBD2. The junction had 6 bases not matched to a gene; V was cut back by 4 bases and J by 3 bases. CDR1 SEHNR and CDR2 FQNEAQ come from the germline V gene (reference sequence). This CDR3 comprises 15 residues. CDR3 DNA sequence: TGTGCCAGCAGCTCGCCCGGGGGGTTCTACAATGAGCAGTTCTTC. It translates to CASSSPGGFYNEQFF.

The J gene is TRBJ1-2, the V gene TRBV5-1; D gene uncertain. Germline lookup yields CDR1 SGHRS and CDR2 YFSETQ. Trimming took 1 base from V and 0 from J, leaving 4 bases between them. The CDR3 is made up of 13 amino acids. The CDR3 DNA follows: TGCGCCAGCAGCTTGCATGCTAACTATGGCTACACCTTC. Its protein is CASSLHANYGYTF.

The chain links TRBV6-1 to TRBJ1-2, with TRBD1 matching 9 bases. CDR3 length equals 14 residues. V dropped 5 bases and J dropped 8; count of bases not matched to a gene: 9. The germline V gene has CDR1 MNHNS and CDR2 SASEGT. The DNA for the CDR3 is TGTGCCAGCAGTAGGGACAGGGTGGACTTCGGCTACACCTTC. Protein product: CASSRDRVDFGYTF.

In this sample, this clone turned up a few times. The V and J genes are TRBV6-6 and TRBJ2-5; no definite D call. The CDR3 is 14 amino acids. V shed 4 bases and J shed 7 bases, with 16 bases lying between them. Germline assignment: CDR1 MNHNY and CDR2 SVGAGI (reference sequence). CDR3 sequence reads: CASSLYSPTTTQYF. As DNA, the CDR3 is TGTGCCAGCAGTTTGTACAGCCCGACCACGACCCAGTACTTC.

The chain uses TRBV11-2 and TRBJ2-5, with D unresolved. The germline V gene encodes CDR1 SGHAT and CDR2 FQNNGV. V was trimmed by 2 bases and J by 2 bases, leaving 3 bases between them. The CDR3 runs 12 residues. As DNA, the CDR3 is TGTGCCAGCAGCTTACAACAAGAGACCCAGTACTTC. This sequence encodes CASSLQQETQYF. Combining the CDR3 with reference TRBV11-2 and TRBJ2-5 gives the whole variable domain EAGVAQSPRYKIIEKRQSVAFWCNPISGHATLYWYQQILGQGPKLLIQFQNNGVVDDSQLPKDRFSAERLKGVDSTLKIQPAKLEDSAVYLCASSLQQETQYFGPGTRLLVL.

In this sample, this clone turned up a few times. In DNA, the CDR3 is TGCGCCAGCAGCTTAGCGGGAGGGAGCACAGATACGCAGTATTTT. Amino acids: CASSLAGGSTDTQYF. The chain is built from TRBV5-1 and TRBJ2-3; 10 bases match TRBD2. V trimming: 2 bases; J trimming: 0 bases; junction bases outside the gene matches: 0. This CDR3 is built from 15 residues. Germline V CDR1 and CDR2: SGHRS, YFSETQ.

This chain uses TRBV5-8 with TRBJ2-7; 7 bases align to TRBD1. The CDR3 contains 15 residues. CDR1 and CDR2 from the germline V gene are SGHTS and YDEGEE. With 2 bases clipped from V and 0 bases from J, the junction kept 5 bases outside the gene matches. CDR3 loop: CASSFRGQSSYEQYF. CDR3 coding DNA: TGTGCCAGCAGCTTCAGGGGACAGAGCTCCTACGAGCAGTACTTC.

The chain links TRBV30 to TRBJ1-5; 7 positions match TRBD1. With V trimmed by 2 bases and J by 2 bases, 6 bases remained unmatched. Germline V CDR1 and CDR2: GTSNPN, SVGIG (reference sequence). This CDR3 is 15 amino acids long. CDR3 sequence: CAWSTGTAGNQPQHF. The CDR3 DNA reads TGTGCCTGGAGTACCGGGACAGCAGGCAATCAGCCCCAGCATTTT.